What follows describes a single T cell receptor (beta chain). Sequenced by immunoSEQ multiplex PCR; TCRdb stores in-frame clones only, minus some. The profile covers some 210,000 clones, with about nine tenths appearing a single time and roughly 1.9% taken by the ten largest. This sample stems from a study of control samples from healthy donors and cancer patients. This CDR3 region has 16 residues. Germline CDR1 reads MGHRA; CDR2 reads YSYEKL. Trimming cost V 4 bases and J 4 bases; bases outside gene matches: 10. The material sequenced was blood. The V gene is TRBV4-1, the J gene TRBJ2-1; 7 bases fit TRBD2. This receptor was obtained from a young man in good health. The CDR3 coding sequence is TGCGCCAGCAGCCGTCCACACAGCGGGGCTTACAATGAGCAGTTCTTC. It yields the protein CASSRPHSGAYNEQFF.